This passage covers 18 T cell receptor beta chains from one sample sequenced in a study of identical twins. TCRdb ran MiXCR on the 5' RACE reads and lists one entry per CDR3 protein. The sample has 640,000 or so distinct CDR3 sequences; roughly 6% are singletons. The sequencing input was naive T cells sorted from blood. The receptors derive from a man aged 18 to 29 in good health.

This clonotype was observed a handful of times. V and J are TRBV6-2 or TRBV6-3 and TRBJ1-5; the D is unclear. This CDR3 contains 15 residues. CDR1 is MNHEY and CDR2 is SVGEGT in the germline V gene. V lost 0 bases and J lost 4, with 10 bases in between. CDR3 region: CASSYSITPNQPQHF. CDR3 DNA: TGTGCCAGCAGTTACTCGATAACACCAAATCAGCCCCAGCATTTT.

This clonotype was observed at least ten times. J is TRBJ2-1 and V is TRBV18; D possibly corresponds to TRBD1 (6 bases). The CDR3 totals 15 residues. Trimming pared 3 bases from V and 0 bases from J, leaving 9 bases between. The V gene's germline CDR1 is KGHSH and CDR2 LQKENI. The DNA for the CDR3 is TGTGCCAGCTCACCCAGGGGTTTCTCCTACAATGAGCAGTTCTTC. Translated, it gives CASSPRGFSYNEQFF.

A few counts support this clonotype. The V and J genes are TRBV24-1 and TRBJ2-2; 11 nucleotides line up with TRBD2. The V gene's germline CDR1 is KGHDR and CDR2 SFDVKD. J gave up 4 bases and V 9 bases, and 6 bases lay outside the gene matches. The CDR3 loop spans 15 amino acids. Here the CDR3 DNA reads TGTGCCACCGAAATAGCGGGAGGGAGCACCGGGGAGCTGTTTTTT. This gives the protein CATEIAGGSTGELFF.

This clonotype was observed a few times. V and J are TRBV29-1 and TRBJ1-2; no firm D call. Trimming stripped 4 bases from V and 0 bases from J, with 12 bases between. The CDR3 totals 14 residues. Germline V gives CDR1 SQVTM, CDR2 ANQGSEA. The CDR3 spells CSVATESANYGYTF. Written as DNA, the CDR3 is TGCAGCGTTGCCACTGAATCTGCTAACTATGGCTACACCTTC.

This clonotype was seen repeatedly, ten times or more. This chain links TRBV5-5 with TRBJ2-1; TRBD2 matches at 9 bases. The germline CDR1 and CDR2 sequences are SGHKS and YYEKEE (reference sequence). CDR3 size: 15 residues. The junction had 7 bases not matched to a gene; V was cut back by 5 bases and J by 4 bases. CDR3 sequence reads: CASSRGRERYNEQFF. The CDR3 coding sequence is TGTGCCAGCAGTCGCGGGAGGGAACGATACAATGAGCAGTTCTTC.

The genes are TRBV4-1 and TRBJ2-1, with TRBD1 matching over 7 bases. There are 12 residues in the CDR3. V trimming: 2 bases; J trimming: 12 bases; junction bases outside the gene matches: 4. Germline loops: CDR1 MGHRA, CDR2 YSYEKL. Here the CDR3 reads CASSQTGVRQFF. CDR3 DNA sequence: TGCGCCAGCAGCCAAACAGGGGTGCGGCAGTTCTTC.

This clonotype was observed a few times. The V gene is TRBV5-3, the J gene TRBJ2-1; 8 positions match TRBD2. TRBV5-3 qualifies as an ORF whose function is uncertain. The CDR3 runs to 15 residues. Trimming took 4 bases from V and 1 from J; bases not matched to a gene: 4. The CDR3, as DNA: TGTGCCAGAAGCGCTAGCGGGCCTTCCTACAATGAGCAGTTCTTC. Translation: CARSASGPSYNEQFF.

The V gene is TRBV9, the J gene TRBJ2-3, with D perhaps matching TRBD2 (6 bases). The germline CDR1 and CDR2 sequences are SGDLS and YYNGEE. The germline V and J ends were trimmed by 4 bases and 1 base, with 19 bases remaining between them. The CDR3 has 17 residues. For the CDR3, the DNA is TGTGCCAGCAGCCTTTCTCCGTCGGGACTCGGCACAGATACGCAGTATTTT. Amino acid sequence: CASSLSPSGLGTDTQYF.

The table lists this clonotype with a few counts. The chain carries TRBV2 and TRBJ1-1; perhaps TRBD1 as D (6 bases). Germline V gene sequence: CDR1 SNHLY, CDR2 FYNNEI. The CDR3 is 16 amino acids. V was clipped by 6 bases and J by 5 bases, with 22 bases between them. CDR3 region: CASSSPGGARSTEAFF. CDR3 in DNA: TGTGCCAGCAGCAGTCCCGGGGGCGCAAGGAGTACTGAAGCTTTCTTT.

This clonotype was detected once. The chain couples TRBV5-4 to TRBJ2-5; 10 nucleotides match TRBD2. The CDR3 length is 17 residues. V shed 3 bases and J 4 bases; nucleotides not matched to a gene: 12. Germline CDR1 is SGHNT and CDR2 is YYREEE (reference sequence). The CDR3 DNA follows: TGTGCCAGCAGCTCCTTAGCGGGAGGTTTAATAGGAGAGACCCAGTACTTC. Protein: CASSSLAGGLIGETQYF.

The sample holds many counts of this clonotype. CDR3 amino acids: CASRPFTGELFF. In nucleotides, the CDR3 is TGTGCCAGCAGGCCTTTCACCGGGGAGCTGTTTTTT. This sequence joins TRBV6-5 and TRBJ2-2; D remains ambiguous. This CDR3 is 12 amino acids long. The V gene lost 6 bases and the J gene lost 4 bases, with 6 bases spanning the gap. Germline CDR1 MNHEY, CDR2 SVGAGI.

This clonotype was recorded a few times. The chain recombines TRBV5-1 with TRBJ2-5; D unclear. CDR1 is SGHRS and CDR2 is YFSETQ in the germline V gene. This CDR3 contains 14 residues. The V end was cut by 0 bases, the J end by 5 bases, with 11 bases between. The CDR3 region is CASSLARVTETQYF. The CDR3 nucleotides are TGCGCCAGCAGCTTGGCCCGAGTAACGGAGACCCAGTACTTC. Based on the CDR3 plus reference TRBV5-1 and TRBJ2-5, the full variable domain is KAGVTQTPRYLIKTRGQQVTLSCSPISGHRSVSWYQQTPGQGLQFLFEYFSETQRNKGNFPGRFSGRQFSNSRSEMNVSTLELGDSALYLCASSLARVTETQYFGPGTRLLVL.

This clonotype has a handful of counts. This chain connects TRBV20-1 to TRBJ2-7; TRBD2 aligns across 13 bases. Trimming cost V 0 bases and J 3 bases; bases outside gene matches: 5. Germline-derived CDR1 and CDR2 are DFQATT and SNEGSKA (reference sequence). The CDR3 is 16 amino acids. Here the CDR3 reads CSARDPRTSGSYEQYF. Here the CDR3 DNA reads TGCAGTGCTAGAGATCCCAGGACTAGCGGGAGCTACGAGCAGTACTTC.

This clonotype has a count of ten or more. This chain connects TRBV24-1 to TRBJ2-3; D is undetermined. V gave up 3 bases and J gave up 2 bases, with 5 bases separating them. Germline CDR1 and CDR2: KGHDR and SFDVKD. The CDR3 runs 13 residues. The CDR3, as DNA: TGTGCCACCAGTGATACCTCCACAGATACGCAGTATTTT. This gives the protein CATSDTSTDTQYF.

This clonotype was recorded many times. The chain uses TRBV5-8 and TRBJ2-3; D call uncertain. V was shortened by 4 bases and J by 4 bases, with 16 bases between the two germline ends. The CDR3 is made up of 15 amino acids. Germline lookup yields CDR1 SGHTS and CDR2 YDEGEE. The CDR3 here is CASSPSPGLADTQYF. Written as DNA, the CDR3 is TGTGCCAGCAGCCCCTCCCCGGGTCTGGCAGATACGCAGTATTTT.

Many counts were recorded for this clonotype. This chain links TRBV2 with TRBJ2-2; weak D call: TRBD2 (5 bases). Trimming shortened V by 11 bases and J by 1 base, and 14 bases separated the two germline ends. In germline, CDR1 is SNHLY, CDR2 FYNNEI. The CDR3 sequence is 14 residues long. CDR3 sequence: CAGELGVNTGELFF. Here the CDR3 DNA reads TGTGCCGGGGAACTCGGGGTGAACACCGGGGAGCTGTTTTTT. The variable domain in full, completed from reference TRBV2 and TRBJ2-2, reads EPEVTQTPSHQVTQMGQEVILRCVPISNHLYFYWYRQILGQKVEFLVSFYNNEISEKSEIFDDQFSVERPDGSNFTLKIRSTKLEDSAMYFCAGELGVNTGELFFGEGSRLTVL.

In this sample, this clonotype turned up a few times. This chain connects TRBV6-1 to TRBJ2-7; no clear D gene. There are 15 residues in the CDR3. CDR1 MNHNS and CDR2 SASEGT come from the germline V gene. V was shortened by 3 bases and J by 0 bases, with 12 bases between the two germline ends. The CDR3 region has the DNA TGTGCCAGCAGTGAGCTAGGGCTAAGCTCCTACGAGCAGTACGTC. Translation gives CASSELGLSSYEQYV.

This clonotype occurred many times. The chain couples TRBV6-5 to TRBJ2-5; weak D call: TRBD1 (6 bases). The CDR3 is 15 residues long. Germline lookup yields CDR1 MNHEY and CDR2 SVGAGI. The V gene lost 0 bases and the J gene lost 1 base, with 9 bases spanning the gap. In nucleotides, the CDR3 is TGTGCCAGCAGTTACTCGGGGGCTTCCCAAGAGACCCAGTACTTC. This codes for CASSYSGASQETQYF.